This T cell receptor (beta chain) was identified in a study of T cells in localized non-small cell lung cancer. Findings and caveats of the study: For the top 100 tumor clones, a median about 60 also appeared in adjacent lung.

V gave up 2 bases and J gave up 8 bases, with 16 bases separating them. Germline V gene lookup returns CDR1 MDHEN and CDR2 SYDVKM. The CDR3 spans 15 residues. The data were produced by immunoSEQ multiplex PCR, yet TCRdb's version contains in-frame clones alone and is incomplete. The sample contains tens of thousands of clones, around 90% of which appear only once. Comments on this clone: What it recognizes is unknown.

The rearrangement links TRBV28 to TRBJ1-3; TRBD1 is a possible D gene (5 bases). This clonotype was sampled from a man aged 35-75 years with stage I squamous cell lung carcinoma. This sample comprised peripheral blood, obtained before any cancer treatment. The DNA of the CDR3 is TGTGCCAGCAGTTTAAGGGTTTCCGGGACCTACACCATATATTTT. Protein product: CASSLRVSGTYTIYF. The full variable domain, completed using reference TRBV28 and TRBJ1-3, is DVKVTQSSRYLVKRTGEKVFLECVQDMDHENMFWYRQDPGLGLRLIYFSYDVKMKEKGDIPEGYSVSREKKERFSLILESASTNQTSMYLCASSLRVSGTYTIYFGEGSWLTVV.